One sample yielded the 13 T cell receptor beta chains listed below, sequenced in a study of T cell repertoires in cytomegalovirus infection. Using its own MiXCR run on the reads, TCRdb lists one record per CDR3 protein. The table has nearly 650,000 distinct CDR3 sequences, 20% to 30% seen once. Sequenced sample: CD8+ T cells from PBMCs. These receptors were taken from a human donor in good health (CMV status not recorded). Some clones in this sample may be carry-over from other donors' samples.

This clonotype came up many times. The rearrangement links TRBV7-2 to TRBJ2-3; D is uncertain. CDR1 is SGHTA, CDR2 FQGNSA, per germline. The CDR3 has 13 amino acids. The germline V and J ends were trimmed by 6 bases and 0 bases, with 7 bases remaining between them. DNA of the CDR3: TGTGCCAGCAGAGAATCGAGCACAGATACGCAGTATTTT. The encoded protein is CASRESSTDTQYF.

This clonotype has a count of ten or more. The chain employs TRBV4-2 and TRBJ2-1; the match to TRBD2 covers 9 bases. Germline CDR1 is LGHNA and CDR2 is YNFKEQ. The junction had 13 bases not matched to a gene; V was cut back by 1 base and J by 0 bases. The CDR3 has 20 amino acids. CDR3 sequence: CASSQVPGLALESSYNEQFF. The CDR3 DNA sequence: TGTGCCAGCAGCCAAGTCCCGGGACTAGCCTTGGAGAGCTCCTACAATGAGCAGTTCTTC.

CDR3 region: CSASFNRYEQYV. Written as DNA, the CDR3 is TGCAGTGCTAGTTTCAACCGCTACGAGCAGTACGTC. The chain couples TRBV20-1 to TRBJ2-7, with D unresolved. This CDR3 contains 12 residues. Trimming removed 3 bases from V and 3 bases from J, with 9 bases in between. Germline V gives CDR1 DFQATT, CDR2 SNEGSKA (reference sequence).

In this sample, this clonotype turned up many times. The chain couples TRBV6-6 to TRBJ1-1; the D is unclear. The germline gives CDR1 MNHNY, CDR2 SVGAGI (reference sequence). Trimming took off 6 bases at V and 1 base at J, with 12 bases between the two ends. The CDR3 runs 14 residues. The CDR3 DNA follows: TGTGCCAGCAGCGACGTGGGTTGGAACACTGAAGCTTTCTTT. Its translation: CASSDVGWNTEAFF.

The chain recombines TRBV20-1 with TRBJ1-2, with TRBD1 identical over 10 bases. There are 16 residues in the CDR3. CDR1 DFQATT and CDR2 SNEGSKA come from the germline V gene (reference sequence). V lost 2 bases, J lost 0 bases, and 6 bases stayed unmatched. The CDR3 DNA follows: TGCAGTGCTAGACACCTTGGACAGGGGGCTAACTATGGCTACACCTTC. This gives the protein CSARHLGQGANYGYTF.

This clonotype has only a few counts. The genes are TRBV10-2 and TRBJ2-7; D possibly corresponds to TRBD1 (5 bases). The CDR3 consists of 13 residues. Per germline, CDR1 WSHSY and CDR2 SAAADI. The V gene lost 1 base and the J gene lost 4 bases, with 8 bases spanning the gap. The CDR3 bases are TGCGCCAGCAGTGAGTTCCAGGGTTACGAGCAGTACTTC. Translating it yields CASSEFQGYEQYF.

This clonotype was seen a few times. The chain is built from TRBV7-9 and TRBJ2-1; no firm D call. Per the germline V gene, CDR1 is SEHNR and CDR2 is FQNEAQ (reference sequence). V gave up 1 base and J gave up 5 bases, with 9 bases separating them. The CDR3 sequence is 14 residues long. The CDR3 sequence is CASSLVYSNNEQFF. CDR3 DNA sequence: TGTGCCAGCAGCTTAGTGTATAGCAACAATGAGCAGTTCTTC.

This clonotype showed up many times. The CDR3 loop is CASSALGGGAGSPLHF. In DNA form, the CDR3 reads TGTGCCAGCAGCGCCCTAGGAGGGGGCGCGGGTTCACCCCTCCACTTT. The rearrangement joins TRBV7-2 to TRBJ1-6, with 7 bases aligning to TRBD1. This CDR3 contains 16 residues. V was clipped by 5 bases and J by 9 bases; unmatched bases: 13. Germline lookup yields CDR1 SGHTA and CDR2 FQGNSA. The whole variable domain, remainder taken from reference TRBV7-2 and TRBJ1-6, is GAGVSQSPSNKVTEKGKDVELRCDPISGHTALYWYRQSLGQGLEFLIYFQGNSAPDKSGLPSDRFSAERTGGSVSTLTIQRTQQEDSAVYLCASSALGGGAGSPLHFGNGTRLTVT.

Details on this clonotype: This could be a read error, since a much larger clone is one nucleotide away. Since the CDR3 does not end with the conserved phenylalanine or tryptophan, this likely comes from a read error. This chain connects TRBV7-6 to TRBJ2-1, with 9 bases aligning to TRBD2. This CDR3 has 15 residues. Germline V gene data show CDR1 as SGHVS and CDR2 as FNYEAQ. After removal of 3 bases from V and 6 bases from J, the junction contained 6 bases not matched to a gene. The CDR3 DNA follows: TGTGCCAGCAGCTTTAGCGGGGGCCTAGCCAATGAGCAGTTCGTC. As protein: CASSFSGGLANEQFV.

As to this clonotype: One end of the junction varies from germline; a read error may be responsible. This chain connects TRBV7-4 to TRBJ2-7; tentatively, D is TRBD1 (6 bases). The germline V gene has CDR1 SGHVT and CDR2 SQSDAQ. The CDR3 is 13 residues long. The DNA of the CDR3 is TGTGCCAGCAGCCTTACTGGGACATACGAGCAGTGCTTC. Translation: CASSLTGTYEQCF.

This clonotype has a handful of counts. The chain links TRBV28 to TRBJ2-1; D remains ambiguous. V was trimmed by 2 bases and J by 8 bases, leaving 16 bases between them. Looked up from germline, CDR1 is MDHEN and CDR2 is SYDVKM. The CDR3 is 15 amino acids. As DNA, the CDR3 is TGTGCCAGCAGTTTAGGGCTCTCCAAAAGGCATGAGCAGTTCTTC. It yields the protein CASSLGLSKRHEQFF.

J is TRBJ1-2 and V is TRBV10-3; TRBD1 might be the D (6 bases). V lost 3 bases and J lost 4, with 15 bases in between. Germline lookup yields CDR1 ENHRY and CDR2 SYGVKD. This CDR3 is built from 15 residues. CDR3 in amino acids: CAISEKAGASYGYTF. The CDR3 DNA reads as TGTGCCATCAGTGAAAAGGCAGGGGCCTCCTATGGCTACACCTTC.

This clonotype was detected ten times or more. The V and J genes are TRBV19 and TRBJ2-5, with D possibly being TRBD2 (5 bases). Germline V gene lookup returns CDR1 LNHDA and CDR2 SQIVND (reference sequence). The ends were cut back, 3 bases at V and 4 bases at J, with 15 bases in the middle. The CDR3 is 15 amino acids. CDR3 nucleotide sequence: TGTGCCAGTAGTATTACCCCCTTTGGAGGAGAGACCCAGTACTTC. This gives the protein CASSITPFGGETQYF.